The 29 T cell receptor beta chains listed next were all sequenced from one sample in a study of blood T cell repertoires in COVID-19. The repertoire was sequenced with immunoSEQ multiplex PCR; TCRdb's copy has only in-frame clones and lacks some. The sample carries roughly 230,000 clones, about 85% recorded once. Source material: PBMCs or T cells enriched from blood (not recorded which). These receptors all stem from a woman in her 50s who had been exposed to COVID-19.

This clone was seen just once. J is TRBJ2-5 and V is TRBV7-8; 7 bases fit TRBD2. V lost 4 bases, J lost 4 bases, and 3 bases stayed unmatched. This CDR3 is 13 amino acids long. Germline loops: CDR1 SGHVS, CDR2 FQNEAQ. Here the CDR3 reads CASSWGGRETQYF. The CDR3 DNA is TGTGCCAGCAGCTGGGGAGGGCGAGAGACCCAGTACTTC.

The gene calls are TRBV18 and TRBJ1-4; D uncertain. Germline assignment: CDR1 KGHSH and CDR2 LQKENI. The length of the CDR3 is 17 residues. Deletions cut 2 bases from V and 0 bases from J, with 13 bases between. This chain's CDR3 is CASSPAPFGATNEKLFF. In DNA form, the CDR3 reads TGTGCCAGCTCACCAGCTCCTTTTGGAGCAACTAATGAAAAACTGTTTTTT.

The chain links TRBV10-2 to TRBJ1-5; a weak D match, TRBD1 (5 bases). Between the trimmed V and J ends, which lost 0 bases and 5 bases, there was a span of 14 bases. The CDR3 consists of 16 residues. CDR1 WSHSY and CDR2 SAAADI come from the germline V gene. CDR3 nucleotides: TGCGCCAGCAGTGAGTCCCGCCGGGGGTTGTATCAGCCCCAGCATTTT. This codes for CASSESRRGLYQPQHF.

The V gene is TRBV25-1, the J gene TRBJ2-1; 9 nucleotides agree with TRBD1. The germline V gene encodes CDR1 MGHDK and CDR2 SYGVNS. J was trimmed by 7 bases and V by 3 bases; bases with no gene match: 7. The CDR3 is made up of 15 amino acids. The chain's CDR3 is CASSDWGQGSNEQFF. The CDR3 region has the DNA TGTGCCAGCAGTGATTGGGGACAGGGTAGTAATGAGCAGTTCTTC.

Many counts were recorded for this clone. This rearrangement joins TRBV12-5 to TRBJ2-6; possibly TRBD1 for D (5 bases). CDR3 length equals 16 residues. Trimming took 6 bases from V and 0 from J, leaving 12 bases between them. The germline CDR1 and CDR2 sequences are LGHNT and FRNRAP. In nucleotides, the CDR3 is TGTGCTAGTGGACCCGACAGCTTCTCTGGGGCCAACGTCCTGACTTTC. Protein sequence: CASGPDSFSGANVLTF.

The chain joins TRBV25-1 to TRBJ2-5; 7 nucleotides match TRBD2. The V and J ends lost 9 bases and 4 bases, in that order; junction bases with no gene match: 14. The CDR3 loop spans 15 amino acids. CDR1 MGHDK and CDR2 SYGVNS come from the germline V gene. CDR3 region: CASIGGGLYGETQYF. DNA for the CDR3: TGTGCCAGTATCGGCGGGGGACTTTACGGAGAGACCCAGTACTTC.

Remarks on this clone: Other DNA sequences of this sample code for an identical CDR3. The chain is built from TRBV29-1 and TRBJ1-2; perhaps TRBD1 as D (5 bases). In germline, CDR1 is SQVTM, CDR2 ANQGSEA. This CDR3 comprises 11 residues. Between the trimmed V and J ends, which lost 5 bases and 5 bases, there was a span of 9 bases. In nucleotides, the CDR3 is TGCAGCGTTCAGGGCCCGTATGGCTACACCTTC. It is translated as CSVQGPYGYTF.

The gene calls are TRBV21-1 and TRBJ1-1. TRBV21-1 constitutes a pseudogene. The CDR3 is 9 residues long. CDR3 bases: TGTGAGAAGACTAAGGGAGCTTTCTTT. Translation: CEKTKGAFF.

This clone was seen repeatedly, ten times or more. The chain has TRBV7-9 and TRBJ1-3, with D possibly TRBD1 on 6 matching bases. Trimming took 4 bases from V and 1 from J, leaving 8 bases between them. This CDR3 is built from 14 residues. Germline V gene sequence: CDR1 SEHNR, CDR2 FQNEAQ (reference sequence). The CDR3 spells CASSSGTSGNTIYF. The DNA for the CDR3 is TGTGCCAGCAGCTCCGGGACATCTGGAAACACCATATATTTT. The whole variable domain, remainder taken from reference TRBV7-9 and TRBJ1-3, is DTGVSQNPRHKITKRGQNVTFRCDPISEHNRLYWYRQTLGQGPEFLTYFQNEAQLEKSRLLSDRFSAERPKGSFSTLEIQRTEQGDSAMYLCASSSGTSGNTIYFGEGSWLTVV.

The chain carries TRBV18 and TRBJ1-1; the D gene is possibly TRBD1 (5 bases). Trimming took off 2 bases at V and 4 bases at J, with 17 bases between the two ends. CDR3 length equals 16 residues. Per the germline V gene, CDR1 is KGHSH and CDR2 is LQKENI. CDR3: CASSPSQAGDGTEAFF. The CDR3 bases are TGTGCCAGCTCACCATCTCAGGCGGGGGATGGCACTGAAGCTTTCTTT.

The chain uses TRBV6-1 and TRBJ1-2; D gene unclear. CDR3 size: 16 residues. Looked up from germline, CDR1 is MNHNS and CDR2 is SASEGT. Trimming pared 2 bases from V and 4 bases from J, leaving 17 bases between. The CDR3 spells CASSEWVQGLPYGYTF. DNA for the CDR3: TGTGCCAGCAGTGAATGGGTCCAAGGACTACCCTATGGCTACACCTTC.

The gene calls are TRBV4-1 and TRBJ2-3; 10 bases match TRBD2. The CDR3 contains 19 residues. The ends lost 3 bases at V and 0 bases at J; junction bases unmatched: 12. CDR1 is MGHRA and CDR2 is YSYEKL in the germline V gene. CDR3 region: CASSHPTSGASSSTDTQYF. The CDR3 region has the DNA TGCGCCAGCAGCCACCCTACTAGCGGGGCAAGCTCTAGCACAGATACGCAGTATTTT.

This chain uses TRBV9 with TRBJ2-1; 8 bases line up with TRBD2. Germline assignment: CDR1 SGDLS and CDR2 YYNGEE. The CDR3 covers 14 residues. V dropped 4 bases and J dropped 6; count of bases not matched to a gene: 6. DNA for the CDR3: TGTGCCAGCAGCCCTTGGACTAGCCCCAATGAGCAGTTCTTC. Its translation is CASSPWTSPNEQFF.

The genes are TRBV5-5 and TRBJ2-1, with a possible D match to TRBD1 (6 bases). V lost 3 bases, J lost 0 bases, and 10 bases lay in between. Germline V lookup: CDR1 SGHKS, CDR2 YYEKEE (reference sequence). The CDR3 extends over 15 amino acids. The DNA for the CDR3 is TGTGCCAGCAGCTATGGGGGCAACTCCTACAATGAGCAGTTCTTC. The encoded protein is CASSYGGNSYNEQFF.

This clone has a handful of counts. This chain connects TRBV6-1 to TRBJ1-2, with TRBD1 as a possible D gene (6 bases). CDR1 and CDR2 from the germline V gene are MNHNS and SASEGT. V gave up 2 bases and J gave up 5 bases, with 15 bases separating them. This CDR3 region has 15 residues. The CDR3 DNA follows: TGTGCCAGCAGTGAAAGGACAGAGGGACCATATGGCTACACCTTC. It yields the protein CASSERTEGPYGYTF.

This chain joins TRBV9 and TRBJ2-3, with D maybe TRBD2 (7 bases). Trimming removed 0 bases at V and 3 bases at J, with 11 bases between. Germline-derived CDR1 and CDR2 are SGDLS and YYNGEE. CDR3 length: 15 residues. The CDR3 loop reads CASSVEAGATDTQYF. CDR3 DNA sequence: TGTGCCAGCAGCGTAGAGGCGGGGGCTACAGATACGCAGTATTTT.

The chain couples TRBV11-2 to TRBJ1-2, with TRBD1 identical over 9 bases. V lost 10 bases to trimming and J lost 4 bases; unmatched junction nucleotides: 10. The CDR3 is 14 residues long. Germline V gene data show CDR1 as SGHAT and CDR2 as FQNNGV. The CDR3 sequence: CATDLTGGIYGYTF. In DNA form, the CDR3 reads TGTGCCACGGACCTTACAGGGGGCATCTATGGCTACACCTTC.

The CDR3 loop is CASSQAGTGEEAFF. In DNA form, the CDR3 reads TGCGCCAGCAGCCAAGCGGGGACAGGGGAAGAAGCTTTCTTT. This rearrangement joins TRBV4-3 to TRBJ1-1, with 10 nucleotides matching TRBD1. Germline CDR1 is LGHNA and CDR2 is YSLEER. This CDR3 comprises 14 residues. V trimming: 1 base; J trimming: 8 bases; junction bases outside the gene matches: 4.

This chain links TRBV2 with TRBJ2-1; no definite D call. The CDR3 runs 14 residues. The germline CDR1 and CDR2 sequences are SNHLY and FYNNEI. Trimming took off 9 bases at V and 4 bases at J, with 16 bases between the two ends. CDR3 loop: CASWIMAAYNEQFF. CDR3 nucleotides: TGTGCCAGTTGGATTATGGCGGCTTACAATGAGCAGTTCTTC.

The chain employs TRBV5-1 and TRBJ2-2, with D perhaps matching TRBD2 (5 bases). Looked up from germline, CDR1 is SGHRS and CDR2 is YFSETQ. The CDR3 loop spans 17 amino acids. Trimming stripped 2 bases from V and 2 bases from J, with 16 bases between. The CDR3 DNA reads TGCGCCAGCAGCTTTGGCGGGCCGGCAACAAACACCGGGGAGCTGTTTTTT. Protein product: CASSFGGPATNTGELFF.

This clone was observed once. The genes are TRBV10-3 and TRBJ1-1; 12 bases fit TRBD1. This CDR3 has 16 residues. Germline CDR1 ENHRY, CDR2 SYGVKD. After removal of 10 bases from V and 10 bases from J, the junction contained 19 bases not matched to a gene. CDR3 in amino acids: CATLRGTGGVSGRAFF. The CDR3 region has the DNA TGTGCCACACTACGAGGGACAGGGGGCGTGTCAGGACGAGCTTTCTTT.

This chain connects TRBV28 to TRBJ1-2; D is undetermined. V gave up 4 bases and J gave up 2 bases, with 14 bases separating them. CDR3 length: 15 amino acids. Looked up from germline, CDR1 is MDHEN and CDR2 is SYDVKM. The CDR3, as DNA: TGTGCCAGCAGTTCCCTGACGTGGGAGAACTATGGCTACACCTTC. Amino acids: CASSSLTWENYGYTF.

The chain joins TRBV19 to TRBJ1-1; D gene ambiguous. This CDR3 contains 12 residues. Trimming removed 5 bases from V and 11 bases from J, with 15 bases in between. Germline values: CDR1 LNHDA, CDR2 SQIVND (reference sequence). CDR3 in DNA: TGTGCCAGTAGTCGTGGGAGTAGTGGGGCTTTCTTT. The encoded protein is CASSRGSSGAFF.

The chain combines TRBV6-2 or TRBV6-3 with TRBJ1-5; D might be TRBD1 (6 bases). The CDR3 loop spans 16 amino acids. V was shortened by 5 bases and J by 1 base, with 15 bases between the two germline ends. Germline V lookup: CDR1 MNHEY, CDR2 SVGEGT. The CDR3 region has the DNA TGTGCCAGCAGTGAGGACAGACTGAGGAGCAATCAGCCCCAGCATTTT. This translates into CASSEDRLRSNQPQHF.

The gene calls are TRBV29-1 and TRBJ1-2; 7 nucleotides agree with TRBD1. V trimming: 6 bases; J trimming: 8 bases; junction bases outside the gene matches: 6. The CDR3 has 11 residues. Per germline, CDR1 SQVTM and CDR2 ANQGSEA. CDR3 nucleotides: TGCAGCGTCGACAGGGATGAGGGCTACACCTTC. This codes for CSVDRDEGYTF.

V gene TRBV19 combines with J gene TRBJ2-2, with 9 bases that match TRBD2. The CDR3 length is 18 residues. V was clipped by 3 bases and J by 4 bases; unmatched bases: 12. CDR1 and CDR2 from the germline V gene are LNHDA and SQIVND (reference sequence). CDR3 sequence (DNA): TGTGCCAGTAGTATGCGGCAGCGGGGGGTGAAGTTCACCGGGGAGCTGTTTTTT. Residues: CASSMRQRGVKFTGELFF.

This chain uses TRBV19 with TRBJ2-3, with a possible D match to TRBD1 (5 bases). The CDR3 spans 11 residues. Germline CDR1 is LNHDA and CDR2 is SQIVND (reference sequence). V shed 6 bases and J shed 4 bases, with 5 bases lying between them. The CDR3 protein is CASRTADTQYF. The DNA for the CDR3 is TGTGCCAGTAGGACAGCAGATACGCAGTATTTT.

The chain carries TRBV6-6 and TRBJ2-7, with 7 bases aligning to TRBD2. CDR1 MNHNY and CDR2 SVGAGI come from the germline V gene (reference sequence). With V trimmed by 5 bases and J by 3 bases, 7 bases remained unmatched. The CDR3 runs to 14 residues. CDR3 sequence: CASSNYGGFYEQYF. The CDR3 nucleotides are TGTGCCAGCAGTAACTACGGGGGGTTCTACGAGCAGTACTTC.

The chain joins TRBV7-2 to TRBJ2-1; D is unresolved. Germline V gene data show CDR1 as SGHTA and CDR2 as FQGNSA. Trimming removed 4 bases at V and 0 bases at J, with 10 bases between. CDR3 size: 15 residues. CDR3 protein: CASSSFSVSYNEQFF. CDR3 in DNA: TGTGCCAGCAGCTCCTTCTCCGTCTCCTACAATGAGCAGTTCTTC. The variable domain in full, with the rest retrieved from reference TRBV7-2 and TRBJ2-1, is GAGVSQSPSNKVTEKGKDVELRCDPISGHTALYWYRQSLGQGLEFLIYFQGNSAPDKSGLPSDRFSAERTGGSVSTLTIQRTQQEDSAVYLCASSSFSVSYNEQFFGPGTRLTVL.